These 2 T cell receptor beta chains were sequenced from one sample in a study of blood T cell repertoires in COVID-19. The protocol was immunoSEQ multiplex PCR, while the TCRdb copy is restricted to in-frame clones and leaves out a portion. The sample lists about 140,000 clones; 80% to 85% were seen once. Sequences were obtained from peripheral blood. These receptors were obtained from a man aged 25 to 45 with COVID-19, enrolled during active disease.

For the CDR3, the DNA is TGCGCCAGCAGCCACCCGGACACCGGGGAGCTGTTTTTT. Protein: CASSHPDTGELFF. The chain couples TRBV5-1 to TRBJ2-2; D ambiguous. Between the trimmed V and J ends, which lost 4 bases and 3 bases, there was a span of 7 bases. CDR1 SGHRS and CDR2 YFSETQ come from the germline V gene. The CDR3 is 13 residues long.

The chain carries TRBV3-1 (or the pseudogene TRBV3-2) and TRBJ1-6; tentatively, D is TRBD1 (5 bases). CDR1 is LGHDT and CDR2 is YNNKEL in the germline V gene (reference sequence). Trimming left V 4 bases short and J 9 bases short, with 13 bases between. This CDR3 contains 14 residues. CDR3 bases: TGTGCCAGCAGCCGGTCGATGGGGGGTTCACCCCTCCACTTT. This sequence encodes CASSRSMGGSPLHF.